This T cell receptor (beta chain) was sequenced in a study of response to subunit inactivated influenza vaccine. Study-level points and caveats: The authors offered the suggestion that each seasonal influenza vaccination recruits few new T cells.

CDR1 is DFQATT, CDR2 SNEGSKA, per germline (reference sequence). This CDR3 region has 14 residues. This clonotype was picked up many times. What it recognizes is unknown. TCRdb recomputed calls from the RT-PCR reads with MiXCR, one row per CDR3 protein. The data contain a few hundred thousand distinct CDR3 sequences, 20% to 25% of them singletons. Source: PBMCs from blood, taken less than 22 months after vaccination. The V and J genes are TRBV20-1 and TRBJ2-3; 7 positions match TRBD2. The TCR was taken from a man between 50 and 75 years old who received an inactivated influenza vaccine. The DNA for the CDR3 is TGCAGCACTCCGGCCCGGGGGGACACAGATACGCAGTATTTT. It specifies CSTPARGDTDTQYF.